This TCR beta chain was recovered during a study of Graves' ophthalmopathy and Graves' hyperthyroidism. Findings and limits, study-wide: Most expanded thyroid clonotypes above 0.001 frequency also appeared in blood. Sensitivity reached just under 90% and specificity about 80% for a 13-signature model separating ophthalmopathy from stable hyperthyroidism. Both an approximately 68% sensitivity and an approximately 72% specificity characterized the model's predictions of ophthalmopathy progression.

This CDR3 spans 14 amino acids. Trimming took 3 bases from V and 10 from J; bases not matched to a gene: 4. CDR1 MNHEY and CDR2 SMNVEV come from the germline V gene (reference sequence). Regarding this clonotype: No antigen is known for it.

The authors amplified TCR beta CDR3 regions, and they did so from RNA transcripts for repertoire sequencing. First-round RT-PCR with HTBI primers preceded a second-round multiplex PCR. TCRdb fed the multiplex PCR reads into MiXCR, producing one record per CDR3 protein. The table records 1 million to 1.3 million distinct CDR3 sequences, about 36% of them present only once. The sequence derives from an adult man with Graves' hyperthyroidism. Sequenced input: peripheral blood or thyroid tissue (not recorded which). The chain links TRBV27 to TRBJ1-6, with TRBD1 identical over 9 bases. CDR3 sequence (DNA): TGTGCCAGCAGTTTGCGACAGGGGGAATCACCCCTCCACTTT. Encoded protein: CASSLRQGESPLHF.